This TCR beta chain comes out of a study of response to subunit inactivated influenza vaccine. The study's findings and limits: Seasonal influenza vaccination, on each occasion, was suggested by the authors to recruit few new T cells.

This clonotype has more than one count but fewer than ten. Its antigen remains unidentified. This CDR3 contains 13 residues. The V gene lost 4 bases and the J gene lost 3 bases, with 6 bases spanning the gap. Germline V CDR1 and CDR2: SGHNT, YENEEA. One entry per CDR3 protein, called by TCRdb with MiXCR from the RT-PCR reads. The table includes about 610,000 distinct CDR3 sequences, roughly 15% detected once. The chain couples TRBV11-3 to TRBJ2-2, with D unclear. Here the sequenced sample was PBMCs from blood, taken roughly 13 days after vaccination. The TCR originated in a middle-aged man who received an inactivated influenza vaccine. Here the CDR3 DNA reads TGTGCCAGCAGCTCCCTAGACACCGGGGAGCTGTTTTTT. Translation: CASSSLDTGELFF.